This T cell receptor beta chain was profiled in a study of read filtering for tumor transcriptome and immune sequencing. Trimming cost V 3 bases and J 8 bases; bases outside gene matches: 16. The CDR3 has 16 residues. Germline loops: CDR1 DFQATT, CDR2 SNEGSKA (reference sequence). The library was built from around 400 ng RNA with molecular barcoded adaptors for alpha/delta and beta/gamma chains. TCRdb independently ran MiXCR on the reads; one entry per CDR3 protein. The table includes fewer than 30,000 distinct CDR3 sequences, roughly 20% detected once. The V gene is TRBV20-1, the J gene TRBJ2-7, with 10 bases matching TRBD2. This TCR was sampled from a donor at least 40 years old with multiple myeloma. The source material was a population of CD138-negative cells sorted from bone marrow. The CDR3 spells CSASPSGLAGEVKQYF. The CDR3, as DNA: TGCAGTGCTAGCCCCTCCGGCCTAGCGGGAGAAGTAAAGCAGTACTTC.